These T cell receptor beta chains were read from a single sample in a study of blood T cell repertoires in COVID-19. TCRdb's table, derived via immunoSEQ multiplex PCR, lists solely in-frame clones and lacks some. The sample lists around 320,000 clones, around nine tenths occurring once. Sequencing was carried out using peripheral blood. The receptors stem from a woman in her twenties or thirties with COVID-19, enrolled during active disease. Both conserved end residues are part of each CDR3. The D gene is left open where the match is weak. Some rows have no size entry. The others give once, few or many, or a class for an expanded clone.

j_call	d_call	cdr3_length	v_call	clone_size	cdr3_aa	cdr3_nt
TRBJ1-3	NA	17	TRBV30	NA	CAWRRTGGAYSGNTIYF	TGTGCCTGGAGGCGTACAGGCGGCGCATACTCTGGAAACACCATATATTTT
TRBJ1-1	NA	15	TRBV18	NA	CASSLPPWRNTEAFF	TGTGCCAGCTCACTCCCACCGTGGAGGAACACTGAAGCTTTCTTT
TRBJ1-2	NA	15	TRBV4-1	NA	CASSQEGTDYYGYTF	TGCGCCAGCAGCCAAGAAGGAACCGACTACTATGGCTACACCTTC
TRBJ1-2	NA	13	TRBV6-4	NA	CASNPIMELSYTF	TGTGCCAGCAACCCAATCATGGAGCTGAGCTACACCTTC
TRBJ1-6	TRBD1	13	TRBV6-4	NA	CASKGRGNSPLHF	TGTGCCAGCAAGGGCAGGGGGAACTCACCCCTCCACTTT
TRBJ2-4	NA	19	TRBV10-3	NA	CAISAGTSQIAGAKNIQYF	TGTGCCATCAGCGCTGGGACAAGCCAAATAGCAGGGGCCAAAAACATTCAGTACTTC
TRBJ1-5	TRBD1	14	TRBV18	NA	CASSGDRGSQPQHF	TGTGCCAGCTCCGGGGACAGGGGTAGTCAGCCCCAGCATTTT
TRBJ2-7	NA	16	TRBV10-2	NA	CASSESITLLRYEQYF	TGCGCCAGCAGTGAGTCGATAACTCTCCTACGGTACGAGCAGTACTTC
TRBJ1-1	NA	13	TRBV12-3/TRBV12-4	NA	CASSLTGDTEAFF	TGTGCCAGCAGTTTAACCGGGGACACTGAAGCTTTCTTT
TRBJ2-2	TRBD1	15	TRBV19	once	CASSTGGRNTGELFF	TGTGCCAGCTCTACAGGGGGCAGGAACACCGGGGAGCTGTTTTTT
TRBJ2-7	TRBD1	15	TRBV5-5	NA	CASSYRTGISYEQYF	TGTGCCAGCAGCTATAGGACAGGGATCTCCTACGAGCAGTACTTC
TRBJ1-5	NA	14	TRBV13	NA	CASSLGRSNQPQHF	TGTGCCAGCAGCTTAGGCCGGAGCAATCAGCCCCAGCATTTT
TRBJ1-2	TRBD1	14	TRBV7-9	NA	CASSLGQGERGYTF	TGTGCCAGCAGCCTGGGACAGGGGGAAAGGGGCTACACCTTC
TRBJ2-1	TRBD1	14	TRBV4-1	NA	CASSLGQGEGEQFF	TGCGCCAGCAGCCTCGGACAGGGAGAAGGTGAGCAGTTCTTC
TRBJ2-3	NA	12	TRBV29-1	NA	CSVEGLPNTQYF	TGCAGCGTTGAAGGACTTCCGAATACGCAGTATTTT
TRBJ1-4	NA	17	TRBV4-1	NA	CASSQEPLRGFGEKLFF	TGCGCCAGCAGCCAAGAGCCTTTGCGGGGATTTGGAGAAAAACTGTTTTTT
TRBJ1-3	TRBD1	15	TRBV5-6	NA	CASTRTGDVGNTIYF	TGTGCCAGCACTCGGACAGGGGATGTCGGAAACACCATATATTTT
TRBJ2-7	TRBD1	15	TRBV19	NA	CASTPGQGVSYEQYF	TGTGCCAGTACCCCGGGACAGGGGGTCTCCTACGAGCAGTACTTC
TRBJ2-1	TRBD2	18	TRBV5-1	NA	CASSFTSGGLFLANEQFF	TGCGCCAGCAGCTTTACTAGCGGGGGGCTCTTTCTTGCCAATGAGCAGTTCTTC
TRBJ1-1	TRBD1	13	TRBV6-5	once	CASSQDRGTEAFF	TGTGCCAGCAGCCAGGACAGGGGCACTGAAGCTTTCTTT
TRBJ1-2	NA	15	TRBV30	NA	CAWSVDQGRNYGYTF	TGTGCCTGGAGTGTAGACCAGGGGAGAAACTATGGCTACACCTTC
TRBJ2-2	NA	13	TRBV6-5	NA	CASSPRTSGELFF	TGTGCCAGCAGTCCCCGGACTTCCGGGGAGCTGTTTTTT
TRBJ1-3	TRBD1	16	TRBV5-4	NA	CASSSGGVFSGNTIYF	TGTGCCAGCAGCTCAGGGGGCGTGTTCTCTGGAAACACCATATATTTT
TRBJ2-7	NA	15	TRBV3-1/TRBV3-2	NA	CASSQVAGYPYEQYF	TGTGCCAGCAGCCAAGTGGCAGGGTACCCTTACGAGCAGTACTTC
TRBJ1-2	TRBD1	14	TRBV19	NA	CASRLQGANYGYTF	TGTGCCAGTAGACTCCAGGGGGCTAACTATGGCTACACCTTC
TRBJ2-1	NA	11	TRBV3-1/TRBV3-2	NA	CASSLLNEQFF	TGTGCCAGCAGCCTTCTTAATGAGCAGTTCTTC
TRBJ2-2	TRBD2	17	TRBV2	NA	CASGFPLSGGDTGELFF	TGTGCCAGCGGCTTCCCCCTAAGCGGGGGGGACACCGGGGAGCTGTTTTTT
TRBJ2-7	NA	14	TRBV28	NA	CASRPPGRFYEQYF	TGTGCCAGCAGACCCCCCGGGAGATTCTACGAGCAGTACTTC
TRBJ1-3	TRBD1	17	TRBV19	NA	CASSAGTGKASGNTIYF	TGTGCCAGTAGTGCCGGGACAGGCAAGGCCTCTGGAAACACCATATATTTT
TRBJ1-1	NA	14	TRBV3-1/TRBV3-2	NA	CASSQDLGAGKAFF	TGTGCCAGCAGCCAAGATCTGGGGGCCGGGAAAGCTTTCTTT
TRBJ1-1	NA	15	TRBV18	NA	CASSPEGWQAIEAFF	TGTGCCAGCTCACCCGAGGGTTGGCAGGCAATTGAAGCTTTCTTT